Shown below are 17 T cell receptor beta chains from a single sample sequenced in a study of regulatory T cells in long-lasting Graves disease. Time point specified: newly diagnosed GD, antithyroid drugs for less than 3 months. The TCR library was prepared using RNA isolated from PBMCs. To make TCR beta libraries, researchers used iRepertoire HTBI primers and Arm-PCR of CDR3 regions. One entry per CDR3 protein, called by TCRdb with MiXCR from the multiplex PCR reads. The table lists about 400,000 distinct CDR3 sequences, 15% of them singletons, with about 7.6% in the top ten. The same sample was also used in a study of T cells in Graves' hyperthyroidism and ophthalmopathy.

The source material was peripheral blood mononuclear cells (PBMCs), sampled at new diagnosis, from a patient treated with antithyroid drugs. Source of these receptors: a woman aged 35 to 49 with Graves disease.

In its sample, this clonotype was seen many times. This chain connects TRBV30 to TRBJ2-4, with D possibly being TRBD2 (7 bases). CDR1 is GTSNPN and CDR2 is SVGIG in the germline V gene (reference sequence). V gave up 2 bases and J gave up 2 bases, with 13 bases separating them. CDR3 length: 15 amino acids. This CDR3 is CAWSNRGATKNIQYF. CDR3 coding DNA: TGTGCCTGGAGTAACCGGGGGGCGACCAAAAACATTCAGTACTTC.

This clonotype was recorded a few times. CDR3 region: CASSHGTSGSWGETQYF. The CDR3 region has the DNA TGTGCCAGTAGTCACGGGACTAGCGGGAGCTGGGGGGAGACCCAGTACTTC. V and J are TRBV19 and TRBJ2-5; 14 bases line up with TRBD2. The CDR3 consists of 17 residues. The germline CDR1 and CDR2 sequences are LNHDA and SQIVND (reference sequence). V lost 5 bases to trimming and J lost 5 bases; unmatched junction nucleotides: 10.

This sequence joins TRBV9 and TRBJ2-3, with D uncertain. Trimming took off 4 bases at V and 4 bases at J, with 10 bases between the two ends. Germline CDR1 and CDR2: SGDLS and YYNGEE. The CDR3 extends over 13 amino acids. The CDR3 here is CASSLWLADTQYF. The CDR3 DNA reads as TGTGCCAGCAGCCTATGGTTGGCAGATACGCAGTATTTT.

Many counts were recorded for this clonotype. This rearrangement joins TRBV2 to TRBJ2-1; 9 nucleotides agree with TRBD2. CDR1 and CDR2 from the germline V gene are SNHLY and FYNNEI. The CDR3 is 14 residues long. Trimming at V came to 7 bases and at J to 9 bases, leaving 10 bases not matched to a gene. The CDR3 bases are TGTGCCAGCACTATTAGCGGGAGTGGTCTTGAGCAGTTCTTC. This codes for CASTISGSGLEQFF.

This clonotype was recorded many times. DNA of the CDR3: TGTGCCAGCAGCTTAGCTGGCGGGACCGTCAATGAGCAGTTCTTC. This encodes CASSLAGGTVNEQFF. The V gene is TRBV7-2, the J gene TRBJ2-1, with a weak D call TRBD2 (6 bases). The CDR3 sequence is 15 residues long. In germline, CDR1 is SGHTA, CDR2 FQGNSA. V lost 0 bases to trimming and J lost 6 bases, with 12 bases between them.

In this sample, this clonotype turned up many times. The chain carries TRBV7-3 and TRBJ2-2, with D uncertain. Deletions cut 3 bases from V and 9 bases from J, with 8 bases between. The V gene's germline CDR1 is SGHTA and CDR2 FQGTGA. The CDR3 is 12 amino acids. CDR3 bases: TGTGCCAGCAGCTTCGCCGGCCGGGAGCTGTTTTTT. Protein: CASSFAGRELFF.

This clonotype was found many times. The CDR3 coding sequence is TGTGCCAGCAGCTTAGTCCCGGGACTAGCGGGAGGGGGGAGCGCCTACAATGAGCAGTTCTTC. This gives the protein CASSLVPGLAGGGSAYNEQFF. The chain is built from TRBV11-2 and TRBJ2-1, with 16 nucleotides matching TRBD2. This CDR3 region has 21 residues. CDR1 is SGHAT, CDR2 FQNNGV, per germline. V lost 1 base and J lost 2; bases outside the gene matches: 11. The full variable domain, completed using reference TRBV11-2 and TRBJ2-1, is EAGVAQSPRYKIIEKRQSVAFWCNPISGHATLYWYQQILGQGPKLLIQFQNNGVVDDSQLPKDRFSAERLKGVDSTLKIQPAKLEDSAVYLCASSLVPGLAGGGSAYNEQFFGPGTRLTVL.

This clonotype has only a few counts. The chain links TRBV19 to TRBJ1-5; D is unresolved. The germline V gene encodes CDR1 LNHDA and CDR2 SQIVND (reference sequence). The CDR3 runs to 13 residues. V was pared by 3 bases and J by 14 bases, with 17 bases between. The CDR3 region is CASSMVLASREHF. The CDR3 coding sequence is TGTGCCAGTAGTATGGTATTGGCCTCACGGGAGCATTTT.

This clonotype has a count of ten or more. This sequence joins TRBV6-1 and TRBJ1-1, with D possibly TRBD1 on 6 matching bases. Germline values: CDR1 MNHNS, CDR2 SASEGT. The CDR3 is 15 residues long. V was pared by 7 bases and J by 0 bases, with 15 bases between. CDR3 DNA sequence: TGTGCCAGCAAAATACAGGGAAGAATGAACACTGAAGCTTTCTTT. It specifies CASKIQGRMNTEAFF.

This clonotype appeared a few times. This chain uses TRBV19 with TRBJ2-2; D might be TRBD2 (6 bases). V lost 5 bases and J lost 3, with 10 bases in between. Germline CDR1 is LNHDA and CDR2 is SQIVND (reference sequence). The CDR3 is 14 residues long. The CDR3, as DNA: TGTGCCAGTAGTTGGGGGGAAGACACCGGGGAGCTGTTTTTT. Translating it yields CASSWGEDTGELFF. Filled out from reference TRBV19 and TRBJ2-2, the complete variable domain reads DGGITQSPKYLFRKEGQNVTLSCEQNLNHDAMYWYRQDPGQGLRLIYYSQIVNDFQKGDIAEGYSVSREKKESFPLTVTSAQKNPTAFYLCASSWGEDTGELFFGEGSRLTVL.

About this clonotype itself: The conserved phenylalanine or tryptophan is not found at the CDR3 terminus, so this likely reflects a read error. The limits of the CDR3 on the DNA are not certain, so only TCRdb's listed CDR3 is given. This chain's CDR3 is CSARIRGGVELPL. The chain carries TRBV20-1 and TRBJ2-5; the table gives TRBD2 as D, unverified against the DNA. Including both end residues, the CDR3 is 13 amino acids long. CDR1 is DFQATT and CDR2 is SNEGSKA in the germline V gene (reference sequence).

Ten or more counts support this clonotype. The rearrangement links TRBV11-2 to TRBJ2-7; D call uncertain. The CDR3 runs 11 residues. CDR1 and CDR2 (germline): SGHAT, FQNNGV. V lost 5 bases and J lost 7, with 9 bases in between. CDR3 in amino acids: CASSPILEQYF. The CDR3 bases are TGTGCCAGCAGCCCTATCCTTGAGCAGTACTTC.

This chain joins TRBV19 and TRBJ2-5, with TRBD1 matching 10 bases. The last part of the DNA fits TRBJ2-1 better; the J call may be wrong. Germline CDR1 reads LNHDA; CDR2 reads SQIVND (reference sequence). This CDR3 contains 14 residues. CDR3 loop: CASSGTGAYVEQFF. The CDR3 bases are TGTGCCAGTAGCGGGACAGGGGCCTACGTTGAGCAGTTCTTC.

J is TRBJ1-2 and V is TRBV29-1; tentative D call: TRBD1 (5 bases). Trimming took 4 bases from V and 7 from J, leaving 13 bases between them. The CDR3 is 12 residues long. Germline loops: CDR1 SQVTM, CDR2 ANQGSEA. CDR3 nucleotides: TGCAGCGTTGTAGGGGTGGCAAGTGGCTACACCTTC. Encoded protein: CSVVGVASGYTF.

This clonotype has at least ten counts. The V gene is TRBV3-1, the J gene TRBJ1-1; D is undetermined. Trimming shortened V by 3 bases and J by 1 base, and 9 bases separated the two germline ends. This CDR3 has 14 residues. Germline-derived CDR1 and CDR2 are LGHDT and YNNKEL (reference sequence). The CDR3 DNA reads as TGTGCCAGCAGCCATGGACTTTCGAACACTGAAGCTTTCTTT. Translated, it gives CASSHGLSNTEAFF.

This clonotype was seen repeatedly, ten times or more. V gene TRBV27 combines with J gene TRBJ1-6; a weak D match, TRBD1 (6 bases). The CDR3 consists of 16 residues. Germline assignment: CDR1 MNHEY and CDR2 SMNVEV (reference sequence). V shed 0 bases and J shed 6 bases, with 12 bases lying between them. The CDR3 nucleotides read TGTGCCAGCAGTTTATCTACAGGGTATCGTAATTCACCCCTCCACTTT. This sequence encodes CASSLSTGYRNSPLHF.

At least ten counts were recorded for this clonotype. The J gene is TRBJ1-2, the V gene TRBV6-5; D unclear. The ends were cut back, 0 bases at V and 2 bases at J, with 7 bases in the middle. This CDR3 spans 14 amino acids. CDR1 and CDR2 from the germline V gene are MNHEY and SVGAGI. The CDR3 here is CASSYSGSNYGYTF. For the CDR3, the DNA is TGTGCCAGCAGTTACTCGGGCAGCAACTATGGCTACACCTTC.